The 29 T cell receptor beta chains in this list originate from one sample, sequenced in a study of cytomegalovirus exposure and HLA in healthy donors. Primers: 60 Vbeta forward and 13 Jbeta reverse. Profiling relied on immunoSEQ multiplex PCR, and the TCRdb table lists in-frame clones only, not all of them. This sample's table has over 100,000 clones. The specimen sequenced was PBMCs. These TCRs come from a man aged 30 to 39 in good health and CMV-seronegative.

This CDR3 reads CASSPSPTAYLDYGYTF. CDR3 sequence (DNA): TGTGCCAGCTCACCCTCCCCGACAGCGTATTTGGACTATGGCTACACCTTC. The V and J genes are TRBV18 and TRBJ1-2, with D possibly TRBD1 on 5 matching bases. This CDR3 has 17 residues. CDR1 is KGHSH, CDR2 LQKENI, per germline. V was clipped by 3 bases and J by 3 bases, with 20 bases between them.

The CDR3 is CAGTGTGEYEQYF. The CDR3 region has the DNA TGCGCCGGCACCGGGACAGGGGAGTACGAGCAGTACTTC. This rearrangement joins TRBV5-1 to TRBJ2-7; 10 bases agree with TRBD1. The CDR3 covers 13 residues. The V gene end was trimmed by 10 bases and the J gene end by 4 bases; junction bases not matched to a gene: 8. Germline V gene data show CDR1 as SGHRS and CDR2 as YFSETQ. Complete variable domain (other parts from reference TRBV5-1 and TRBJ2-7): KAGVTQTPRYLIKTRGQQVTLSCSPISGHRSVSWYQQTPGQGLQFLFEYFSETQRNKGNFPGRFSGRQFSNSRSEMNVSTLELGDSALYLCAGTGTGEYEQYFGPGTRLTVT.

The chain recombines TRBV6-6 with TRBJ2-3; possible D gene TRBD1, 6 bases. The V gene lost 5 bases and the J gene lost 2 bases, with 11 bases spanning the gap. The germline V gene has CDR1 MNHNY and CDR2 SVGAGI (reference sequence). There are 14 residues in the CDR3. CDR3 in amino acids: CASSTDRNTDTQYF. For the CDR3, the DNA is TGTGCCAGCAGTACGGACAGAAACACAGATACGCAGTATTTT.

The V and J genes are TRBV5-4 and TRBJ2-1, with TRBD2 as a possible D gene (5 bases). Germline V CDR1 and CDR2: SGHNT, YYREEE (reference sequence). This CDR3 has 15 residues. With 2 bases removed from V and 1 base from J, the gap between germline ends came to 10 bases. DNA for the CDR3: TGTGCCAGCAGCTTATTGCCGGGATCCTACAATGAGCAGTTCTTC. Amino acid sequence: CASSLLPGSYNEQFF.

The chain recombines TRBV11-2 with TRBJ2-2; maybe TRBD1 (6 bases). Germline CDR1 SGHAT, CDR2 FQNNGV. The CDR3 loop spans 18 amino acids. Trimming left V 2 bases short and J 4 bases short, with 20 bases between. Here the CDR3 reads CASSLPWRPSGATGELFF. The CDR3 coding sequence is TGTGCCAGCAGCTTACCTTGGAGGCCGTCAGGGGCCACCGGGGAGCTGTTTTTT. Variable domain in full (rest from reference TRBV11-2 and TRBJ2-2): EAGVAQSPRYKIIEKRQSVAFWCNPISGHATLYWYQQILGQGPKLLIQFQNNGVVDDSQLPKDRFSAERLKGVDSTLKIQPAKLEDSAVYLCASSLPWRPSGATGELFFGEGSRLTVL.

This chain links TRBV28 with TRBJ2-7; weak D call: TRBD2 (5 bases). The V gene lost 5 bases and the J gene lost 1 base, with 15 bases spanning the gap. CDR1 and CDR2 from the germline V gene are MDHEN and SYDVKM. CDR3 length: 15 amino acids. The CDR3 region is CASSAPAEGSYEQYF. The CDR3, as DNA: TGTGCCAGCAGTGCCCCCGCTGAGGGATCCTACGAGCAGTACTTC.

The CDR3 bases are TGTGCCAGTAGTCCAGACAAAAGATATAACTATGGCTACACCTTC. Amino acid sequence: CASSPDKRYNYGYTF. The chain uses TRBV19 and TRBJ1-2; D gene uncertain. This CDR3 has 15 amino acids. Germline V gene data show CDR1 as LNHDA and CDR2 as SQIVND (reference sequence). Trimming pared 5 bases from V and 1 base from J, leaving 14 bases between.

The chain links TRBV9 to TRBJ1-3; maybe TRBD1 (6 bases). The CDR3 is 15 residues long. The germline V gene encodes CDR1 SGDLS and CDR2 YYNGEE. Trimming stripped 3 bases from V and 2 bases from J, with 12 bases between. This chain's CDR3 is CASSEGGRTGNTIYF. For the CDR3, the DNA is TGTGCCAGCAGCGAGGGGGGGCGAACTGGAAACACCATATATTTT.

V is TRBV5-1 and J is TRBJ2-2; 14 nucleotides line up with TRBD2. The CDR3 sequence is 19 residues long. V lost 3 bases and J lost 0; bases outside the gene matches: 7. From germline, CDR1 is SGHRS and CDR2 YFSETQ. The CDR3 reads CASSSAGTSGGANTGELFF. The CDR3 DNA is TGCGCCAGCAGCTCGGCCGGGACTAGCGGGGGAGCGAACACCGGGGAGCTGTTTTTT.

The chain is built from TRBV7-9 and TRBJ2-3; 9 bases are a match to TRBD2. V lost 6 bases to trimming and J lost 3 bases; unmatched junction nucleotides: 10. Per the germline V gene, CDR1 is SEHNR and CDR2 is FQNEAQ (reference sequence). The CDR3 contains 16 residues. The CDR3 here is CASSLAGPRDTDTQYF. DNA of the CDR3: TGTGCCAGCAGTCTAGCGGGGCCCCGGGATACAGATACGCAGTATTTT.

The chain carries TRBV5-1 and TRBJ1-1; possible D gene TRBD1, 5 bases. The length of the CDR3 is 13 residues. Trimming took 4 bases from V and 6 from J, leaving 13 bases between them. CDR1 and CDR2 (germline): SGHRS, YFSETQ. CDR3 in amino acids: CASSPGRVAEAFF. CDR3 DNA: TGCGCCAGCAGCCCCGGCAGGGTGGCTGAAGCTTTCTTT.

The rearrangement links TRBV18 to TRBJ2-7, with D possibly being TRBD2 (5 bases). The CDR3 consists of 12 residues. Per the germline V gene, CDR1 is KGHSH and CDR2 is LQKENI. Trimming stripped 3 bases from V and 2 bases from J, with 5 bases between. DNA for the CDR3: TGTGCCAGCTCACCCGGGACCTACGAGCAGTACTTC. Translation gives CASSPGTYEQYF.

The chain joins TRBV4-1 to TRBJ1-2; TRBD1 is a possible D gene (6 bases). The CDR3 is 17 amino acids. The germline V gene has CDR1 MGHRA and CDR2 YSYEKL. Between the trimmed V and J ends, which lost 0 bases and 8 bases, there was a span of 22 bases. The CDR3 region is CASSQDIGRQGRRGYTF. The DNA for the CDR3 is TGCGCCAGCAGCCAAGATATCGGACGGCAGGGGCGGCGGGGCTACACCTTC.

The gene calls are TRBV28 and TRBJ2-7, with 7 positions matching TRBD1. Germline CDR1 and CDR2: MDHEN and SYDVKM. CDR3 size: 15 residues. V lost 4 bases, J lost 6 bases, and 12 bases stayed unmatched. Here the CDR3 DNA reads TGTGCCAGCAGTTACCGGGGACAGCTCAGGGGCGAGCAGTACTTC. This codes for CASSYRGQLRGEQYF.

This chain links TRBV19 with TRBJ2-1, with D possibly TRBD1 on 6 matching bases. This CDR3 has 12 residues. Trimming removed 7 bases at V and 4 bases at J, with 8 bases between. Looked up from germline, CDR1 is LNHDA and CDR2 is SQIVND (reference sequence). DNA of the CDR3: TGTGCCAGTACGGACAGATACAATGAGCAGTTCTTC. Residues: CASTDRYNEQFF.

Points on this clone: An end of the junction differs from the germline gene, which may be a read error. The V and J genes are TRBV13 and TRBJ2-3; 9 nucleotides agree with TRBD1. Germline V gives CDR1 PRHDT, CDR2 FYEKMQ (reference sequence). This CDR3 spans 15 amino acids. CDR3 sequence reads: CASSFETGGPDMQYF. The CDR3 bases are TGTGCCAGCAGCTTCGAGACAGGGGGACCAGATATGCAGTATTTT.

This sequence joins TRBV6-4 and TRBJ2-2, with D unresolved. Germline CDR1 reads MRHNA; CDR2 reads SNTAGT. V lost 4 bases, J lost 0 bases, and 3 bases lay in between. This CDR3 has 13 residues. The CDR3 reads CASSAANTGELFF. In DNA, the CDR3 is TGTGCCAGCAGTGCCGCGAACACCGGGGAGCTGTTTTTT.

The chain combines TRBV12-5 with TRBJ1-2, with 9 bases lining up with TRBD1. V lost 5 bases and J lost 4; bases outside the gene matches: 5. In germline, CDR1 is LGHNT, CDR2 FRNRAP. The CDR3 length is 14 residues. This chain's CDR3 is CASGTGTGIYGYTF. As DNA, the CDR3 is TGTGCTAGTGGTACCGGGACAGGGATCTATGGCTACACCTTC.

The chain has TRBV28 and TRBJ1-2; 10 bases align to TRBD1. Germline V CDR1 and CDR2: MDHEN, SYDVKM. V trimming: 4 bases; J trimming: 7 bases; junction bases outside the gene matches: 9. The CDR3 is 15 amino acids. This CDR3 reads CASSSPGTGASGYTF. For the CDR3, the DNA is TGTGCCAGCAGTTCCCCTGGGACAGGGGCGTCTGGCTACACCTTC.

The chain links TRBV5-1 to TRBJ2-5, with a weak D call TRBD2 (5 bases). Germline CDR1 is SGHRS and CDR2 is YFSETQ. V was clipped by 0 bases and J by 1 base, with 10 bases between them. CDR3 length: 15 residues. The CDR3 DNA sequence: TGCGCCAGCAGCTTGGTGGCGGGCAGCCAAGAGACCCAGTACTTC. It specifies CASSLVAGSQETQYF.

The CDR3 DNA reads TGTGCCAGCACCCTGCCCGGGGTCCTCGCGGGCTACACCTTC. Translating it yields CASTLPGVLAGYTF. V and J are TRBV28 and TRBJ1-2; D gene unclear. V was cut by 7 bases and J by 8 bases, with 20 bases left in between. Germline loops: CDR1 MDHEN, CDR2 SYDVKM. The CDR3 has 14 residues.

The chain is built from TRBV4-2 and TRBJ2-3, with a tentative D call TRBD1 (6 bases). Looked up from germline, CDR1 is LGHNA and CDR2 is YNFKEQ. This CDR3 has 16 amino acids. Deletions cut 2 bases from V and 1 base from J, with 13 bases between. The CDR3 protein is CASSQQGQRGTDTQYF. CDR3 in DNA: TGTGCCAGCAGCCAACAAGGACAGAGAGGCACAGATACGCAGTATTTT.

The chain couples TRBV25-1 to TRBJ1-5; D is ambiguous. Germline V lookup: CDR1 MGHDK, CDR2 SYGVNS. CDR3 length equals 13 residues. Deletions cut 4 bases from V and 12 bases from J, with 16 bases between. This CDR3 reads CASSGAVGRDQHF. As DNA, the CDR3 is TGTGCCAGCAGTGGGGCGGTGGGGAGGGACCAGCATTTT.

The chain joins TRBV6-1 to TRBJ1-4, with TRBD1 matching 8 bases. J gave up 4 bases and V 2 bases, and 3 bases lay outside the gene matches. The germline CDR1 and CDR2 sequences are MNHNS and SASEGT. The CDR3 spans 15 residues. Here the CDR3 reads CASSEFGQGNEKLFF. CDR3 coding DNA: TGTGCCAGCAGTGAATTTGGACAGGGTAATGAAAAACTGTTTTTT.

The chain has TRBV19 and TRBJ2-2, with a possible D match to TRBD1 (5 bases). This CDR3 has 15 residues. Trimming removed 5 bases from V and 1 base from J, with 11 bases in between. Germline V gene data show CDR1 as LNHDA and CDR2 as SQIVND (reference sequence). CDR3 in amino acids: CASSSRTKNTGELFF. In DNA, the CDR3 is TGTGCCAGTAGTTCAAGGACAAAGAACACCGGGGAGCTGTTTTTT.

The V gene is TRBV2, the J gene TRBJ2-1; a weak D match, TRBD1 (6 bases). In germline, CDR1 is SNHLY, CDR2 FYNNEI. The CDR3 contains 14 residues. V lost 8 bases, J lost 10 bases, and 21 bases lay in between. CDR3 sequence: CASSTANPRGEQFF. The CDR3 coding sequence is TGTGCCAGCTCCACCGCTAACCCTAGGGGGGAGCAGTTCTTC.

This chain links TRBV5-4 with TRBJ2-1, with TRBD2 matching 10 bases. V trimming: 4 bases; J trimming: 3 bases; junction bases outside the gene matches: 1. Germline CDR1 reads SGHNT; CDR2 reads YYREEE (reference sequence). The CDR3 loop spans 14 amino acids. As DNA, the CDR3 is TGTGCCAGCAGCATAGCGGGGGGCTACAATGAGCAGTTCTTC. Protein sequence: CASSIAGGYNEQFF.

This sequence joins TRBV5-1 and TRBJ2-5; TRBD1 agrees at 7 bases. The ends lost 0 bases at V and 4 bases at J; junction bases unmatched: 3. This CDR3 comprises 14 residues. CDR1 is SGHRS and CDR2 is YFSETQ in the germline V gene. CDR3 in DNA: TGCGCCAGCAGCTTGGGGCAGGGGGTAGAGACCCAGTACTTC. It is translated as CASSLGQGVETQYF.

This sequence joins TRBV4-1 and TRBJ2-3; D possibly corresponds to TRBD2 (6 bases). The CDR3 length is 15 residues. V lost 8 bases and J lost 9, with 24 bases in between. CDR1 is MGHRA, CDR2 YSYEKL, per germline. The CDR3 here is CASRPQLAGRSTQYF. CDR3 sequence (DNA): TGCGCCAGCCGACCTCAACTAGCTGGGCGATCCACGCAGTATTTT.